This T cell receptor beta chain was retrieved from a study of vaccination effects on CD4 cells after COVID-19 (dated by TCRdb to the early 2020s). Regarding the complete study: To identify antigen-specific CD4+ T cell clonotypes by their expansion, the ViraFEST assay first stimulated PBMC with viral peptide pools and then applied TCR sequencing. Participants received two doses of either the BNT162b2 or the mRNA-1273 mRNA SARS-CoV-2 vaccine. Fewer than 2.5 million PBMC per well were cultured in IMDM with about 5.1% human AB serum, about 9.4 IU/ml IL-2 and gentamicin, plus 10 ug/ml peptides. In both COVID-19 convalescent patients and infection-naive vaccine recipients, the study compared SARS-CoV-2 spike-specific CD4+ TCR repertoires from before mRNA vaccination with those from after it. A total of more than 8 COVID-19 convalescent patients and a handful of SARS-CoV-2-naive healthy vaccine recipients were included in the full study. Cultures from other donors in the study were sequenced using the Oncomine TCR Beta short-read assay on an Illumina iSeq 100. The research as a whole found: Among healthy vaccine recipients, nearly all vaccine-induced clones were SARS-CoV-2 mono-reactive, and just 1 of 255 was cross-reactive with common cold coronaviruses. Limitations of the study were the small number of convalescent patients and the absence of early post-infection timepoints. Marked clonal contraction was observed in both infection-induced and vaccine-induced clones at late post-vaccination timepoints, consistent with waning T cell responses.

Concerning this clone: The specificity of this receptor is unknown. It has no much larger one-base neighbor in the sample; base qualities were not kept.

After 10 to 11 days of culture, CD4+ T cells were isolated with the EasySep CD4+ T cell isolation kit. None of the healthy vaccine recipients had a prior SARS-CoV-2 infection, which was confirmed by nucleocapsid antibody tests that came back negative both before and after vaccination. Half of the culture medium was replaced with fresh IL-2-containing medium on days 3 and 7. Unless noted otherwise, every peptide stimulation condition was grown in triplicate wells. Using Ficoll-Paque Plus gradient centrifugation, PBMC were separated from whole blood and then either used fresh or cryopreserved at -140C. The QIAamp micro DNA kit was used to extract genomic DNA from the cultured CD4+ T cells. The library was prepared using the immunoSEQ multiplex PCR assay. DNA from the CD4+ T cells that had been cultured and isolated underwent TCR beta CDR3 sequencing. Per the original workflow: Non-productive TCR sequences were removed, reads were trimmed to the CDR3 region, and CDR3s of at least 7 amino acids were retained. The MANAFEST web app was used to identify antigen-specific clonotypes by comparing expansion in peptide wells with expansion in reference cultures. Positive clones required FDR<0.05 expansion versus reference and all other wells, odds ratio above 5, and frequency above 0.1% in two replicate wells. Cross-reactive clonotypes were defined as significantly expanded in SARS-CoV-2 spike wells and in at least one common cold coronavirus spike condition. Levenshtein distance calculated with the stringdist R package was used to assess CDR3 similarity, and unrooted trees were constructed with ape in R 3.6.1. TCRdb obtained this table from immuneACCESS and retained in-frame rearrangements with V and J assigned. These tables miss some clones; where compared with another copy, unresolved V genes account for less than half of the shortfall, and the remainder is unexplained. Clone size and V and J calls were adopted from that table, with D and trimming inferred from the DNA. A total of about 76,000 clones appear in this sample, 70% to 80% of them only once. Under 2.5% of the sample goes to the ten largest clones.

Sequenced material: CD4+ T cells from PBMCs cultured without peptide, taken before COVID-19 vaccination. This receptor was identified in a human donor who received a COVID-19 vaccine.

The bases are TGTGCCAGCAGCTTGGGTCGGGTAGTCACAGATACGCAGTATTTT. Its translation is CASSLGRVVTDTQYF. The chain is made from TRBV5-8 and TRBJ2-3; the D gene is not confidently resolved. The germline V gene sets CDR1 to SGHTS and CDR2 to YDEGEE. V gives up 0 bases and J gives up 2 bases, and the segment between their germline ends measures 10 bases. The CDR3, from cysteine to phenylalanine, totals 15 residues. CDR3 DNA is the only sequence kept; it has 45 bases, read in frame from the first base.